These T cell receptor beta chains were read from a single sample in a study of T cells after yellow fever vaccination. A single record per CDR3 protein comes from TCRdb applying MiXCR to the 5' RACE reads. Of 110,000 to 150,000 distinct CDR3 sequences listed, 5% to 7.5% are singletons. Sequencing was performed on CD4+ T cells sorted from PBMCs, taken 10 days after the yellow fever booster vaccination. The source is a man aged 30 to 39 who received the YFV17D yellow fever vaccine. CDR3s include the opening cysteine and the closing phenylalanine or tryptophan. The D gene is left open where the match is weak. Not all rows give a size; the values are once, few, many and, for expanded clones, a class.

v_gene	j_gene	abundance	d_gene	CDR3nt	CDR3aa
TRBV7-9	TRBJ2-5	few	TRBD2	TGTGCCAGCAGCCCGAGGACTAGCAGATTCCAAGAGACCCAGTACTTC	CASSPRTSRFQETQYF
TRBV29-1	TRBJ1-5	few	.	TGCAGCGTTGAACAGGATAGCAATCAGCCCCAGCATTTT	CSVEQDSNQPQHF
TRBV6-2/TRBV6-3	TRBJ1-1	many	.	TGTGCCAGCAGTCCTTTCGGGCGAGGCACTGAAGCTTTCTTT	CASSPFGRGTEAFF
TRBV2	TRBJ2-1	.	TRBD2	TGTGCCAGCACCAAGGGGACTAGCGGTAACATTGAGCAGTTCTTC	CASTKGTSGNIEQFF
TRBV6-1	TRBJ2-3	few	TRBD1	TGTGCCAGCAGTGACCACAGGGGGCTCACAGATACGCAGTATTTT	CASSDHRGLTDTQYF
TRBV29-1	TRBJ1-2	many	TRBD1	TGCAGCGTTGAACGGCAGGGGGCAGGTGGCTACACCTTC	CSVERQGAGGYTF
TRBV27	TRBJ2-7	many	TRBD2	TGTGCCAGCAGTTTAAGACTAGCGCACTACGAGCAGTACTTC	CASSLRLAHYEQYF
TRBV28	TRBJ2-5	.	.	TGTGCCAGCACGGTTCGGGGGCTTGGGACCCAGTACTTC	CASTVRGLGTQYF
TRBV20-1	TRBJ1-4	many	.	TGCAGTGCTTTCAGGGCAGGCGAAAAACTGTTTTTT	CSAFRAGEKLFF
TRBV29-1	TRBJ1-1	few	TRBD1	TGCAGCGTTGATAGGGGGCTATCGAACACTGAAGCTTTCTTT	CSVDRGLSNTEAFF
TRBV5-1	TRBJ2-7	many	TRBD2	TGCGCCAGCAGCTTCGGCGGGAGAGCCTACGAGCAGTACTTC	CASSFGGRAYEQYF
TRBV3-1	TRBJ2-2	many	.	TGTGCCAGCAGCCAGCAACAGGGCGCCGGGGAGCTGTTTTTT	CASSQQQGAGELFF
TRBV5-4	TRBJ1-6	few	TRBD1	TGTGCCAGCAGCTCGACAGGACAGGGAAATTCACCCCTCCACTTT	CASSSTGQGNSPLHF
TRBV20-1	TRBJ2-3	many	.	TGCAGTGCCACCGCGACAGGGACTAGCACAGATACGCAGTATTTT	CSATATGTSTDTQYF
TRBV11-1	TRBJ2-5	many	.	TGTGCCAGCAGCCCAAACTTCGGTCTGGCTGAGGAGACCCAGTACTTC	CASSPNFGLAEETQYF
TRBV20-1	TRBJ2-1	many	.	TGCAGTGCTAGACCACCTAGCTCCTACAATGAGCAGTTCTTC	CSARPPSSYNEQFF
TRBV4-3	TRBJ2-4	many	TRBD1	TGCGCCAGCAGCAGAGACAGGGTTGAGTGGGACATTCAGTACTTC	CASSRDRVEWDIQYF
TRBV10-3	TRBJ2-1	many	TRBD2	TGTGCCATCAGTGAGTCAACTAGCGGCCCCTACAATGAGCAGTTCTTC	CAISESTSGPYNEQFF
TRBV6-6	TRBJ2-7	many	TRBD1	TGTGCCAGCAGGACAGGGTTCCCCTACGAGCAGTACTTC	CASRTGFPYEQYF
TRBV20-1	TRBJ2-1	few	TRBD2	TGCAGTGCTAGTAGTGCTAGCGGGAGCTCCTACAATGAGCAGTTCTTC	CSASSASGSSYNEQFF
TRBV20-1	TRBJ2-5	many	TRBD2	TGCAGTGCTAGTTTTCTGGGCGGGAGTCAAGAGACCCAGTACTTC	CSASFLGGSQETQYF
TRBV24-1	TRBJ1-5	few	.	TGTGCCACCAGTGCCCTGGGGGGGGACGATCAGCCCCAGCATTTT	CATSALGGDDQPQHF
TRBV12-3/TRBV12-4	TRBJ1-2	few	TRBD1	TGTGCCAGCACTCGGACAGGAGCTAACTATGGCTACACCTTC	CASTRTGANYGYTF
TRBV20-1	TRBJ2-3	few	.	TGCAGTGCTAGAGCTGCCGCGAACCCCTCCACAGATACGCAGTATTTT	CSARAAANPSTDTQYF
TRBV7-6	TRBJ2-3	many	.	TGTGCCAGCAGCTTAGTCCCAGGCCCCGGCACAGATACGCAGTATTTT	CASSLVPGPGTDTQYF
TRBV20-1	TRBJ2-7	many	TRBD1	TGCAGTGCTGGCGGACAGGGCTTTTCCTACGAGCAGTACTTC	CSAGGQGFSYEQYF
TRBV9	TRBJ2-5	many	TRBD2	TGTGCCAGCAGCGCCCGATTAGCGGGAGAGCGAGAGACCCAGTACTTC	CASSARLAGERETQYF
TRBV28	TRBJ2-1	many	TRBD1	TGTGCCAGCAGTCCCCGGGACAGGGTAAGGAATGAGCAGTTCTTC	CASSPRDRVRNEQFF
TRBV30	TRBJ2-7	many	.	TGTGCCTGGAGTCAAAGATTCATAGACGAGCAGTACTTC	CAWSQRFIDEQYF
TRBV12-3/TRBV12-4	TRBJ2-7	many	TRBD1	TGTGCCAGCAGCCGGGACAGAAAGTTCGAGCAGTACTTC	CASSRDRKFEQYF
TRBV29-1	TRBJ1-2	many	.	TGCAGCGTTGACGGGCAGGGGTCATATGGCTACACCTTC	CSVDGQGSYGYTF
TRBV7-8	TRBJ2-2	many	.	TGTGCCAGCAGCTTAGTGGCGGCAGGGACCGGGGAGCTGTTTTTT	CASSLVAAGTGELFF
TRBV11-2	TRBJ2-1	many	TRBD1	TGTGCCAGCAGCTTAGGTACGAGGGGGCGCGATCGTCAGTTCTTC	CASSLGTRGRDRQFF
TRBV7-2	TRBJ2-7	many	.	TGTGCCAGCAGCGGACTCTACGAGCAGTACTTC	CASSGLYEQYF
TRBV18	TRBJ2-7	many	.	TGTGCCAGCTCACCCGCAGGGGACATTATGTACGAGCAGTACTTC	CASSPAGDIMYEQYF
TRBV7-9	TRBJ2-1	many	TRBD2	TGTGCCAGCAGCCGTGGACTAGCTGACAATGAGCAGTTCTTC	CASSRGLADNEQFF
TRBV7-3	TRBJ2-1	many	.	TGTGCCAGCAGCTTATCCTGGACAGTAATTGGTGAGCAGTTCTTC	CASSLSWTVIGEQFF
TRBV7-2	TRBJ2-3	many	TRBD2	TGTGCCAGCAGCTTCCGGACTAGCGGCACAGATACGCAGTATTTT	CASSFRTSGTDTQYF
TRBV19	TRBJ2-5	many	.	TGTGCCACCCGAAAACAGACAGAAGAGACCCAGTACTTC	CATRKQTEETQYF
TRBV3-1	TRBJ2-5	once	TRBD1	TGTGCCAGCAACCTTCAGGACAGGGGTAGGAGCCAGTACTTC	CASNLQDRGRSQYF
TRBV20-1	TRBJ1-5	many	.	TGCAGTGCTAGAAGGAGGGTAGGGGGGACACGAAATCAGCCCCAGCATTTT	CSARRRVGGTRNQPQHF
TRBV7-2	TRBJ2-7	many	TRBD2	TGTGCCAGCAGCTTCACACCAGCGGGAATTTCCTACGAGCAGTACTTC	CASSFTPAGISYEQYF
TRBV7-9	TRBJ1-1	many	.	TGTGCCAGCAGCTCCTCGGGTGGACAGCGAACTGAAGCTTTCTTT	CASSSSGGQRTEAFF
TRBV9	TRBJ2-3	.	TRBD2	TGTGCCAGCAGCAAATTAGCGGGACAACCAACAGATACGCAGTATTTT	CASSKLAGQPTDTQYF
TRBV6-2/TRBV6-3	TRBJ2-5	many	.	TGTGCCAGCAGACCCGCCGACCAAGAGACCCAGTACTTC	CASRPADQETQYF
TRBV15	TRBJ1-2	many	.	TGTGCCACCAGCAGAGGTGCCTATGGCTACACCTTC	CATSRGAYGYTF
TRBV4-2	TRBJ2-7	few	TRBD1	TGTGCCAGCAGCACCTCCACAGGGGGCTCAAACTACGAGCAGTACTTC	CASSTSTGGSNYEQYF
TRBV12-3/TRBV12-4	TRBJ2-1	many	TRBD2	TGTGCCAGCAGGACCCTAGCGGGAGGGATCCATGAGCAGTTCTTC	CASRTLAGGIHEQFF
TRBV15	TRBJ2-3	many	TRBD2	TGTGCCACCAGCAGAGGGGCGGGAGAGGCAGATACGCAGTATTTT	CATSRGAGEADTQYF
TRBV5-8	TRBJ2-1	many	TRBD2	TGTGCCAGCAGCATCCAGTTGGTAGCGGGGAACAATGAGCAGTTCTTC	CASSIQLVAGNNEQFF
TRBV20-1	TRBJ1-1	many	.	TGCAGTGCTAGAGTCCACGGGAACACTGAAGCTTTCTTT	CSARVHGNTEAFF
TRBV11-2	TRBJ2-7	many	TRBD1	TGTGCCAGCAGTTTGACGGGACAGGGGCAAGGACAGTACTTC	CASSLTGQGQGQYF
TRBV20-1	TRBJ1-3	many	.	TGCAGTGCTTCCCGCTCGCCCGGCTCTGGAAACACCATATATTTT	CSASRSPGSGNTIYF
TRBV20-1	TRBJ2-3	many	.	TGCAGTGCTACATTTGATACGCAGTATTTT	CSATFDTQYF
TRBV7-3	TRBJ2-2	many	.	TGTGCCAGCAGCTTAAATATCCAATCCGGGGAGCTGTTTTTT	CASSLNIQSGELFF
TRBV5-1	TRBJ2-5	many	TRBD2	TGCGCCAGCGGCCGGGGGGTAGAGACCCAGTACTTC	CASGRGVETQYF
TRBV23-1	TRBJ2-2	.	.	TGCGCCAGCAGTCAATCTCTCCTGGGGGGCACCGGGGAGCTGTTTTTT	CASSQSLLGGTGELFF
TRBV7-2	TRBJ2-5	many	.	TGTGCCAGCAGCTCAGTTCAAGAGACCCAGTACTTC	CASSSVQETQYF